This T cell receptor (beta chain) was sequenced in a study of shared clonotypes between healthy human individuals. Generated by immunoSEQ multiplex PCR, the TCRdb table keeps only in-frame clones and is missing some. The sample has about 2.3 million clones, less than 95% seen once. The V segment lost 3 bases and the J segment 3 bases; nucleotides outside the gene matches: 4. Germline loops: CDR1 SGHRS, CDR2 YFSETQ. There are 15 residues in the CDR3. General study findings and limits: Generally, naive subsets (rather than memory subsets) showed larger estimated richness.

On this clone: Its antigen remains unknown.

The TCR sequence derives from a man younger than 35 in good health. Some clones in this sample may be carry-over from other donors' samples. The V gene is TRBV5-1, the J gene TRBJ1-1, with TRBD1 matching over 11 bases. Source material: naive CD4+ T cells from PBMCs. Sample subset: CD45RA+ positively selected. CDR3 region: CASSWTGGGDTEAFF. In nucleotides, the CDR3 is TGCGCCAGCAGCTGGACAGGGGGCGGCGACACTGAAGCTTTCTTT.